The clone carrying this T cell receptor beta chain has just one count. Its antigen remains unknown. The sample is drawn from a study of shared clonotypes between healthy human individuals. CDR1 and CDR2 from the germline V gene are LNHNV and YYDKDF (reference sequence). There are 15 residues in the CDR3. V was shortened by 1 base and J by 3 bases, with 13 bases between the two germline ends. Findings and caveats of the study: The study sampled only blood, and tissue repertoires likely differ. Among non-shared clonotypes, generation probabilities were lower than among those shared by all four donors.

A CD45RA-negative memory subset and a CD45RA+ naive subset were separated from the CD4+ cells. The protocol was immunoSEQ multiplex PCR, while the TCRdb copy is restricted to in-frame clones and leaves out a portion. Among about 2.3 million clones listed, over 85% were seen once. Sequencing input: naive CD4+ T cells from PBMCs. Stated subset: CD45RA+ positively selected. This chain links TRBV15 with TRBJ2-7; the D is unclear. The source of this sequence is a man aged 18 to 30 in good health. Some clones in this sample may be carry-over from other donors' samples. CDR3 residues: CATSRGFGSFYEQYF. CDR3 coding DNA: TGTGCCACCAGCAGAGGCTTTGGATCCTTCTACGAGCAGTACTTC.